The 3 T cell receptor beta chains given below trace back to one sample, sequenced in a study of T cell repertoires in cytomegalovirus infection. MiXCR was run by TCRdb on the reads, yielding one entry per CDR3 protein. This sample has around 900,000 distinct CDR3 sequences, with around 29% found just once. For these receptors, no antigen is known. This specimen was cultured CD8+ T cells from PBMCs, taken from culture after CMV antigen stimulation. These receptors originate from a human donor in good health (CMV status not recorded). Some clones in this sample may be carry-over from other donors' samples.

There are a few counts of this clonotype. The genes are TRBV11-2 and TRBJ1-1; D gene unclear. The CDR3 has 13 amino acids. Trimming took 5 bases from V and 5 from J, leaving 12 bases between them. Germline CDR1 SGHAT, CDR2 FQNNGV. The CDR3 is CASSLFGGTEAFF. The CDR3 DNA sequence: TGTGCCAGCAGCCTTTTCGGAGGGACTGAAGCTTTCTTT.

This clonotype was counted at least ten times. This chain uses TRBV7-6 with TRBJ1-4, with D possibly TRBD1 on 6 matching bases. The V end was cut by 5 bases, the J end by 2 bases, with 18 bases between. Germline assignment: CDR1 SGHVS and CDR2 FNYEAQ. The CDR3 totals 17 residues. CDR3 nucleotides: TGTGCCAGCAGCGCATACCCGGGGGCCCAGACTAATGAAAAACTGTTTTTT. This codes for CASSAYPGAQTNEKLFF.

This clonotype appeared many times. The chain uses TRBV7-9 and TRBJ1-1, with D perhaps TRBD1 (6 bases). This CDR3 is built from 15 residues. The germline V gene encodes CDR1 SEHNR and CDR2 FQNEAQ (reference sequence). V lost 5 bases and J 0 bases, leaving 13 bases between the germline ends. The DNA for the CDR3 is TGTGCCAGCAGCCCGGACAGTACGATGAACACTGAAGCTTTCTTT. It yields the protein CASSPDSTMNTEAFF.